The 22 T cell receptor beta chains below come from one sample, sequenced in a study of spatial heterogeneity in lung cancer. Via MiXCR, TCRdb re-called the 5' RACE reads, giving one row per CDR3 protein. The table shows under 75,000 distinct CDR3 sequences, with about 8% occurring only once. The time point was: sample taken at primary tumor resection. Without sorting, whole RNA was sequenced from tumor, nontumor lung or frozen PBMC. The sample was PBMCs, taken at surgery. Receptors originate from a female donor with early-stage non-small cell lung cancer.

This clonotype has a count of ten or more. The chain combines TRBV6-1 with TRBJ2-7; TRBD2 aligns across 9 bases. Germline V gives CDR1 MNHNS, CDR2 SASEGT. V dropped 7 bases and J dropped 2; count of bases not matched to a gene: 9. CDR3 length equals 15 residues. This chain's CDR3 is CASKRLAEGPYEQYV. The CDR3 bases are TGTGCCAGCAAAAGACTAGCGGAGGGACCCTACGAGCAGTACGTC.

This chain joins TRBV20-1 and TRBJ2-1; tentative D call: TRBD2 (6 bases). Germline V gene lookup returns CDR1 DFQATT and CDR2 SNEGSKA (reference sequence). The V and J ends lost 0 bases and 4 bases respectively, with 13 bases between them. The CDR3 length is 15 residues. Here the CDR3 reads CSARDPLAPYNEQFF. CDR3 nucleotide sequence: TGCAGTGCTAGAGATCCCCTAGCGCCGTACAATGAGCAGTTCTTC.

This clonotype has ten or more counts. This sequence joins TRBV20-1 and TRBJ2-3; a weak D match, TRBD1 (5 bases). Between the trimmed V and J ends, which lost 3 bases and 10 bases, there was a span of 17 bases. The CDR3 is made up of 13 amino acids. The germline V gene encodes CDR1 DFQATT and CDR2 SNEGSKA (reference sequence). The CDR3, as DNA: TGCAGTGCTAGGGGGCAGGGTGTGATTGCGCAGTATTTT. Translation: CSARGQGVIAQYF.

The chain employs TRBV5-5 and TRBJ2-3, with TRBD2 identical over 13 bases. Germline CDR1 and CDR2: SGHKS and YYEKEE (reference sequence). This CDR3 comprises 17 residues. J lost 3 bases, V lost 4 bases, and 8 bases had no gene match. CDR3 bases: TGTGCCAGCAGCCCAGGACTAGCGGGAGCCGGGACAGATACGCAGTATTTT. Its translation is CASSPGLAGAGTDTQYF.

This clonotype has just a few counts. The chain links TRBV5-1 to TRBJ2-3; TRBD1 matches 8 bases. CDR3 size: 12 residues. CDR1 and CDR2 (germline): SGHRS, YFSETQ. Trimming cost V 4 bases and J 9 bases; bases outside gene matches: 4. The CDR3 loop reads CASSAGQETQYF. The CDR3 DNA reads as TGCGCCAGCAGCGCGGGACAGGAGACGCAGTATTTT.

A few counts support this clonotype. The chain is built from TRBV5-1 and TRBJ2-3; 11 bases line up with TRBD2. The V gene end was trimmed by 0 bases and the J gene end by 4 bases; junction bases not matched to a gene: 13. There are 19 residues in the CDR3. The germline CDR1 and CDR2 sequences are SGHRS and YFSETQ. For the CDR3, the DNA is TGCGCCAGCAGCTTGGGAGGGTCTGTACTAGCGGGAGAAGCAGATACGCAGTATTTT. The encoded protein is CASSLGGSVLAGEADTQYF.

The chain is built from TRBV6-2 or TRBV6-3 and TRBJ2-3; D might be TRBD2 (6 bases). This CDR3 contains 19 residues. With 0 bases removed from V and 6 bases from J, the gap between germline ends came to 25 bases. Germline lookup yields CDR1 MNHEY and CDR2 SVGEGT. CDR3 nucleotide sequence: TGTGCCAGCAGTTACTCGACAGTGAGCGCGGGACTCCGGCGTGATACGCAGTATTTT. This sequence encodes CASSYSTVSAGLRRDTQYF.

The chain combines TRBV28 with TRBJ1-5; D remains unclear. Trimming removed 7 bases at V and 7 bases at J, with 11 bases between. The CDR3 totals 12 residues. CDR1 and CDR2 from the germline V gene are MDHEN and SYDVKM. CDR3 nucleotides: TGTGCCAGCACCCGATCGGAACAGCCCCAGCATTTT. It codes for CASTRSEQPQHF.

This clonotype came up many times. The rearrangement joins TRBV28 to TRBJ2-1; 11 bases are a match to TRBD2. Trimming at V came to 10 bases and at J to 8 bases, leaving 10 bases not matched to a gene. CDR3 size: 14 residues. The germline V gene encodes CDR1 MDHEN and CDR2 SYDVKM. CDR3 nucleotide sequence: TGTGCCACCCTTACTAGCGGGAGTGTGTATGAGCAGTTCTTC. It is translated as CATLTSGSVYEQFF.

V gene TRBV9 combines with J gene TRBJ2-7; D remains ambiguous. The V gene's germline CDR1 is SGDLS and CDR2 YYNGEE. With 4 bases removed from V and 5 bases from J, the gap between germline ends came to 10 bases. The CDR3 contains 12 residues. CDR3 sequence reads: CASSPRPDEQYF. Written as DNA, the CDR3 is TGTGCCAGCAGCCCCCGCCCGGACGAGCAGTACTTC.

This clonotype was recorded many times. The CDR3 nucleotides are TGTGCCAGCAGGGCAAGCGGGGCTCCCACCTACGAGCAGTACTTC. Encoded protein: CASRASGAPTYEQYF. V and J are TRBV3-1 and TRBJ2-7, with TRBD2 identical over 7 bases. The CDR3 runs 15 residues. V was clipped by 6 bases and J by 2 bases; unmatched bases: 10. Germline CDR1 is LGHDT and CDR2 is YNNKEL (reference sequence).

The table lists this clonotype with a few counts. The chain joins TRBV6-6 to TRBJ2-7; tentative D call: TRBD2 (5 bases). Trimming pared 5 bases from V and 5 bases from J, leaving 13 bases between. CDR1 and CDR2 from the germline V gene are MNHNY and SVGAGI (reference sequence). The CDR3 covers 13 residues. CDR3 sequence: CASSKSPGDEQYF. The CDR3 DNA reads TGTGCCAGCAGTAAGTCGCCCGGGGACGAGCAGTACTTC.

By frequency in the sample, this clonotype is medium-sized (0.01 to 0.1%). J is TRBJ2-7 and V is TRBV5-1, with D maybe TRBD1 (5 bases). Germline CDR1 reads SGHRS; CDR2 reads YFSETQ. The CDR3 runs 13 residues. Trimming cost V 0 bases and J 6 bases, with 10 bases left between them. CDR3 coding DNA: TGCGCCAGCAGCTTGGGGCCCCAGGGCGAGCAGTACTTC. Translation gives CASSLGPQGEQYF.

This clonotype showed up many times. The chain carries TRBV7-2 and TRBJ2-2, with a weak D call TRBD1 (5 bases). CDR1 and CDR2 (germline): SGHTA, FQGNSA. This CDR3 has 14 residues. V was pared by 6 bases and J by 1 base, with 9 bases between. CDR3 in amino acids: CASRGQVNTGELFF. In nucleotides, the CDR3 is TGTGCCAGCAGGGGGCAGGTGAACACCGGGGAGCTGTTTTTT.

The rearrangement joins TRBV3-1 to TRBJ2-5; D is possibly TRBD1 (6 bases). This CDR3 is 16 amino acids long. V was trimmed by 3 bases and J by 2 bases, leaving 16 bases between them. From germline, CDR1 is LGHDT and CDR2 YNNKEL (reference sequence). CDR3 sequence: CASSQRGAGAQETQYF. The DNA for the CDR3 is TGTGCCAGCAGCCAGAGAGGGGCAGGGGCACAAGAGACCCAGTACTTC.

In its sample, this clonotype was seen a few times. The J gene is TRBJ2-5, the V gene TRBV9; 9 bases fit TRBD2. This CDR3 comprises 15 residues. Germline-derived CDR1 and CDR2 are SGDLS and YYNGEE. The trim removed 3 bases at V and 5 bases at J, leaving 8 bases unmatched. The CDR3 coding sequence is TGTGCCAGCAGCGGTGCGGGAGGGAGTGGGGAGACCCAGTACTTC. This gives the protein CASSGAGGSGETQYF.

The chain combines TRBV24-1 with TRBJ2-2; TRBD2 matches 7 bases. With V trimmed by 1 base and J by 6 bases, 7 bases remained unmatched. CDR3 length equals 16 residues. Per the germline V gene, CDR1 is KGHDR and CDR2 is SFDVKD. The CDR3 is CATSDLGGRPPGELFF. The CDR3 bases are TGTGCCACCAGTGATTTAGGCGGGAGACCCCCCGGGGAGCTGTTTTTT.

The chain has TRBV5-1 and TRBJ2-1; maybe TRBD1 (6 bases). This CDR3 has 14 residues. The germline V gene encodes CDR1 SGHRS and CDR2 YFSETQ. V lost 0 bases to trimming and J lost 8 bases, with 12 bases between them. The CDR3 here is CASSLGRGQDEQFF. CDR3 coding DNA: TGCGCCAGCAGCTTGGGCAGGGGTCAGGATGAGCAGTTCTTC.

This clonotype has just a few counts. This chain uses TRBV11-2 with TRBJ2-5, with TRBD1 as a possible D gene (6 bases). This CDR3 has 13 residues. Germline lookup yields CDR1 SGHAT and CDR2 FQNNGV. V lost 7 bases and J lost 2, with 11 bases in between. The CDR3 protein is CASKRGWQETQYF. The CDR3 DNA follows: TGTGCCAGCAAGAGGGGGTGGCAAGAGACCCAGTACTTC.

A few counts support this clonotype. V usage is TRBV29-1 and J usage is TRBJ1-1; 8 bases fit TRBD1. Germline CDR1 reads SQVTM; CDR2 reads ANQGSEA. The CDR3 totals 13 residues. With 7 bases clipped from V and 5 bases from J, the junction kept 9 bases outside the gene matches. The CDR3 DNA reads TGCAGCGGTGGACAGGGAAAGGAGACTGAAGCTTTCTTT. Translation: CSGGQGKETEAFF.

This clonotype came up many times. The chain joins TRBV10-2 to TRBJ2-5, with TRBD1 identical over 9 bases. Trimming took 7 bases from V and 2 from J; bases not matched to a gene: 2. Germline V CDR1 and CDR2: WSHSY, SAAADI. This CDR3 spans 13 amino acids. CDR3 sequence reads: CASTGTGQETQYF. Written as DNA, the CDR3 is TGCGCCAGCACCGGGACAGGGCAAGAGACCCAGTACTTC.

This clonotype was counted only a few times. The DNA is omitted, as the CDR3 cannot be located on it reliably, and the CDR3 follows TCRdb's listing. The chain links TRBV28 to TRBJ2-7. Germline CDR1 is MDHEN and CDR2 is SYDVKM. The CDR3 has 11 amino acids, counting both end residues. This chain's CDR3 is CASSSSYEQYV.